The 27 T cell receptor beta chains listed next were all sequenced from one sample in a study of T cell responses to AZD1222 COVID-19 vaccine. Measured with immunoSEQ multiplex PCR; TCRdb has only the in-frame clones, and not every one. Of about 130,000 clones listed, roughly 85% were seen once; the top ten hold 7.9%. Material: peripheral blood, obtained 28 days after the second dose of the MenACWY control vaccine. Receptors originate from an adult who received the MenACWY meningococcal vaccine as a control.

The V and J genes are TRBV6-5 and TRBJ1-2; D is perhaps TRBD1 (6 bases). V gave up 4 bases and J gave up 5 bases, with 11 bases separating them. The CDR3 totals 13 residues. Germline V lookup: CDR1 MNHEY, CDR2 SVGAGI. CDR3 coding DNA: TGTGCCAGCAGTTCGGACAGAACATATGGCTACACCTTC. As protein: CASSSDRTYGYTF.

The genes are TRBV19 and TRBJ1-2; tentative D call: TRBD1 (6 bases). This CDR3 is built from 14 residues. The V end was cut by 4 bases, the J end by 4 bases, with 13 bases between. Germline values: CDR1 LNHDA, CDR2 SQIVND (reference sequence). The CDR3 protein is CASSTGQYTYGYTF. Written as DNA, the CDR3 is TGTGCCAGTAGTACGGGACAATATACCTATGGCTACACCTTC.

The J gene is TRBJ2-2, the V gene TRBV5-4; weak D call: TRBD1 (6 bases). V was shortened by 2 bases and J by 5 bases, with 10 bases between the two germline ends. Germline V gives CDR1 SGHNT, CDR2 YYREEE (reference sequence). This CDR3 is built from 14 residues. CDR3 loop: CASSFLQGTGELFF. The CDR3 DNA sequence: TGTGCCAGCAGCTTCCTTCAGGGGACCGGGGAGCTGTTTTTT.

The V call is TRBV18, the J call TRBJ1-5; TRBD1 matches 7 bases. The germline V gene encodes CDR1 KGHSH and CDR2 LQKENI. The CDR3 extends over 17 amino acids. With 4 bases clipped from V and 0 bases from J, the junction kept 9 bases outside the gene matches. CDR3 sequence reads: CASSLEMTGISNQPQHF. The DNA of the CDR3 is TGTGCCAGCTCACTGGAGATGACAGGGATTAGCAATCAGCCCCAGCATTTT.

The rearrangement joins TRBV4-3 to TRBJ2-7; possible D gene TRBD2, 6 bases. V dropped 3 bases and J dropped 3 bases, with 15 bases sitting between them. Germline V gene sequence: CDR1 LGHNA, CDR2 YSLEER. The CDR3 covers 15 residues. The DNA of the CDR3 is TGCGCCAGCAGCCACGGGAGAGCAGGGAACTACGAGCAGTACTTC. It yields the protein CASSHGRAGNYEQYF.

This rearrangement joins TRBV6-5 to TRBJ2-1; tentatively, D is TRBD1 (5 bases). The CDR3 is 15 residues long. Germline CDR1 reads MNHEY; CDR2 reads SVGAGI. The V and J ends lost 4 bases and 4 bases respectively, with 14 bases between them. Written as DNA, the CDR3 is TGTGCCAGCAGTTCCCCTTTATCAGGGTACAATGAGCAGTTCTTC. Translating it yields CASSSPLSGYNEQFF.

The chain has TRBV14 and TRBJ1-4, with 8 bases fitting TRBD1. V gave up 3 bases and J gave up 5 bases; unmatched junction bases: 11. This CDR3 region has 17 residues. The germline V gene has CDR1 SGHDN and CDR2 FVKESK. For the CDR3, the DNA is TGTGCCAGCAGCCATGGGCCGGACAGGGAGGGAAATGAAAAACTGTTTTTT. Translation gives CASSHGPDREGNEKLFF.

This clone was picked up a small number of times. The chain has TRBV9 and TRBJ1-6, with D uncertain. The length of the CDR3 is 15 residues. V was trimmed by 0 bases and J by 4 bases, leaving 8 bases between them. Germline values: CDR1 SGDLS, CDR2 YYNGEE. The CDR3 loop is CASSVAVGYNSPLHF. The CDR3 bases are TGTGCCAGCAGCGTAGCGGTAGGATATAATTCACCCCTCCACTTT.

The chain uses TRBV19 and TRBJ2-7; D is unclear. Germline V gene sequence: CDR1 LNHDA, CDR2 SQIVND (reference sequence). V gave up 6 bases and J gave up 6 bases, with 12 bases separating them. There are 12 residues in the CDR3. In DNA, the CDR3 is TGTGCCAGTAGAGGGATGATGGGCGAGCAGTACTTC. Protein product: CASRGMMGEQYF.

This chain joins TRBV7-3 and TRBJ2-3; the match to TRBD2 covers 12 bases. This CDR3 is 16 amino acids long. Germline V lookup: CDR1 SGHTA, CDR2 FQGTGA. The ends lost 2 bases at V and 6 bases at J; junction bases unmatched: 6. The CDR3 region is CASSLGLAGTGDTQYF. CDR3 in DNA: TGTGCCAGCAGCTTAGGACTAGCGGGAACGGGTGATACGCAGTATTTT. The full variable domain, with the rest looked up from reference TRBV7-3 and TRBJ2-3, is GAGVSQTPSNKVTEKGKYVELRCDPISGHTALYWYRQSLGQGPEFLIYFQGTGAADDSGLPNDRFFAVRPEGSVSTLKIQRTERGDSAVYLCASSLGLAGTGDTQYFGPGTRLTVL.

J is TRBJ2-1 and V is TRBV24-1; D possibly corresponds to TRBD1 (5 bases). CDR3 size: 14 residues. The germline V gene has CDR1 KGHDR and CDR2 SFDVKD. Trimming pared 4 bases from V and 5 bases from J, leaving 11 bases between. The CDR3 DNA reads as TGTGCCACCAGTGAGCCAGGGCTAGACAATGAGCAGTTCTTC. As protein: CATSEPGLDNEQFF.

The V and J genes are TRBV5-4 and TRBJ2-2; 12 bases are shared with TRBD2. The CDR3 is made up of 17 amino acids. Germline V gives CDR1 SGHNT, CDR2 YYREEE (reference sequence). V was clipped by 4 bases and J by 6 bases; unmatched bases: 10. The DNA for the CDR3 is TGTGCCAGCAGCCGGATGGCTAGCGGGGGGGGCCCCGGGGAGCTGTTTTTT. Translated, it gives CASSRMASGGGPGELFF.

CDR3: CASSVQGRETGELFF. The CDR3 DNA is TGTGCCAGCAGCGTACAGGGGCGTGAAACCGGGGAGCTGTTTTTT. The J gene is TRBJ2-2, the V gene TRBV9; tentatively, D is TRBD1 (6 bases). Trimming pared 1 base from V and 5 bases from J, leaving 12 bases between. The CDR3 is 15 residues long. Germline V gene data show CDR1 as SGDLS and CDR2 as YYNGEE. The entire variable domain, with the rest obtained from reference TRBV9 and TRBJ2-2, is as follows: DSGVTQTPKHLITATGQRVTLRCSPRSGDLSVYWYQQSLDQGLQFLIQYYNGEERAKGNILERFSAQQFPDLHSELNLSSLELGDSALYFCASSVQGRETGELFFGEGSRLTVL.

This rearrangement joins TRBV6-2 or TRBV6-3 to TRBJ2-7, with 8 bases identical to TRBD2. The V gene end was trimmed by 2 bases and the J gene end by 7 bases; junction bases not matched to a gene: 10. From germline, CDR1 is MNHEY and CDR2 SVGEGT. This CDR3 has 15 amino acids. This CDR3 reads CASSYTLRGRSEQYF. The CDR3, as DNA: TGTGCCAGCAGTTACACCCTCCGCGGGAGGAGTGAGCAGTACTTC.

This clone has a single count. The rearrangement joins TRBV5-1 to TRBJ1-4; D possibly corresponds to TRBD1 (5 bases). CDR1 is SGHRS, CDR2 YFSETQ, per germline. The CDR3 spans 16 residues. V was cut by 1 base and J by 2 bases, with 12 bases left in between. The CDR3 sequence: CASSLFSGGTNEKLFF. The CDR3 DNA follows: TGCGCCAGCAGCTTGTTTTCTGGGGGTACTAATGAAAAACTGTTTTTT.

This chain uses TRBV7-9 with TRBJ2-5; 7 bases agree with TRBD1. CDR1 SEHNR and CDR2 FQNEAQ come from the germline V gene (reference sequence). J lost 5 bases, V lost 4 bases, and 10 bases had no gene match. The CDR3 length is 15 residues. The CDR3 DNA reads as TGTGCCAGCAGCTCCAGTGGGACGACAGGGGAGACCCAGTACTTC. Protein: CASSSSGTTGETQYF.

The rearrangement joins TRBV6-5 to TRBJ1-6; D possibly corresponds to TRBD1 (5 bases). The CDR3 has 14 residues. Germline CDR1 and CDR2: MNHEY and SVGAGI. The germline V and J ends were trimmed by 0 bases and 9 bases, with 9 bases remaining between them. DNA for the CDR3: TGTGCCAGCAGTTACTCAGGGGAGGGTTCACCCCTCCACTTT. As protein: CASSYSGEGSPLHF.

J is TRBJ1-2 and V is TRBV6-5; D ambiguous. V lost 4 bases and J 2 bases, leaving 14 bases between the germline ends. The CDR3 spans 15 residues. Per the germline V gene, CDR1 is MNHEY and CDR2 is SVGAGI. DNA of the CDR3: TGTGCCAGCAGTTTGGCAGGAGGGTCGAACTATGGCTACACCTTC. The encoded protein is CASSLAGGSNYGYTF.

V gene TRBV5-1 combines with J gene TRBJ2-7, with D perhaps matching TRBD1 or TRBD2 (6 bases each). This CDR3 is built from 16 residues. Trimming left V 1 base short and J 0 bases short, with 14 bases between. Germline CDR1 SGHRS, CDR2 YFSETQ. The CDR3 region is CASSLLGGSPSYEQYF. In DNA, the CDR3 is TGCGCCAGCAGCTTGCTGGGGGGCTCCCCCTCCTACGAGCAGTACTTC.

The chain links TRBV30 to TRBJ1-2; D is unclear. V was shortened by 0 bases and J by 1 base, with 6 bases between the two germline ends. The CDR3 extends over 13 amino acids. The germline V gene has CDR1 GTSNPN and CDR2 SVGIG (reference sequence). The CDR3 loop reads CAWSVRSNYGYTF. The CDR3 DNA sequence: TGTGCCTGGAGTGTACGGAGTAACTATGGCTACACCTTC.

The genes are TRBV13 and TRBJ2-2; 7 bases are a match to TRBD1. CDR1 PRHDT and CDR2 FYEKMQ come from the germline V gene (reference sequence). The J segment lost 4 bases and the V segment lost 3 bases, leaving 5 bases of the junction unmatched. The length of the CDR3 is 15 residues. CDR3 sequence reads: CASSFGQASTGELFF. CDR3 DNA: TGTGCCAGCAGCTTCGGACAGGCGAGCACCGGGGAGCTGTTTTTT.

J is TRBJ2-1 and V is TRBV7-3, with D possibly being TRBD2 (5 bases). The germline V and J ends were trimmed by 1 base and 10 bases, with 17 bases remaining between them. The CDR3 consists of 15 residues. Germline V gene data show CDR1 as SGHTA and CDR2 as FQGTGA. As DNA, the CDR3 is TGTGCCAGCAGCTTAATGGGTAGCCTAGCTGAGGAGCAGTTCTTC. Translated: CASSLMGSLAEEQFF. The variable domain in full, completed from reference TRBV7-3 and TRBJ2-1, reads GAGVSQTPSNKVTEKGKYVELRCDPISGHTALYWYRQSLGQGPEFLIYFQGTGAADDSGLPNDRFFAVRPEGSVSTLKIQRTERGDSAVYLCASSLMGSLAEEQFFGPGTRLTVL.

The gene calls are TRBV24-1 and TRBJ2-1; 8 nucleotides agree with TRBD2. The germline V gene encodes CDR1 KGHDR and CDR2 SFDVKD. The CDR3 length is 14 residues. V lost 10 bases and J lost 2; bases outside the gene matches: 6. In nucleotides, the CDR3 is TGTGCCACTCGGGGGGGCCGGACCTACAATGAGCAGTTCTTC. Encoded protein: CATRGGRTYNEQFF.

The V call is TRBV19, the J call TRBJ1-1; a possible D gene is TRBD1 (5 bases). V shed 5 bases and J shed 1 base, with 8 bases lying between them. The germline CDR1 and CDR2 sequences are LNHDA and SQIVND (reference sequence). The CDR3 has 13 amino acids. The CDR3 nucleotides are TGTGCCAGTAGTTGGAGGGGGAACACTGAAGCTTTCTTT. Amino acid sequence: CASSWRGNTEAFF.

The genes are TRBV5-1 and TRBJ2-7, with 8 bases fitting TRBD1. The V gene's germline CDR1 is SGHRS and CDR2 YFSETQ. V lost 3 bases to trimming and J lost 4 bases; unmatched junction nucleotides: 12. The CDR3 spans 16 residues. The CDR3 region has the DNA TGCGCCAGCAGCTCGGGGACAGGCCTCCCCCGTTACGAGCAGTACGTC. It is translated as CASSSGTGLPRYEQYV.

The chain is built from TRBV9 and TRBJ2-3, with 7 bases fitting TRBD1. V lost 1 base and J lost 2; bases outside the gene matches: 7. The V gene's germline CDR1 is SGDLS and CDR2 YYNGEE. CDR3 size: 16 residues. The CDR3, as DNA: TGTGCCAGCAGCGTATTGGGACAGCCTAACACAGATACGCAGTATTTT. It specifies CASSVLGQPNTDTQYF.

CDR3: CATRLDPMNTEAFF. DNA of the CDR3: TGTGCCACCAGGCTAGACCCCATGAACACTGAAGCTTTCTTT. The rearrangement links TRBV24-1 to TRBJ1-1; D gene unclear. From germline, CDR1 is KGHDR and CDR2 SFDVKD. The CDR3 has 14 residues. Trimming removed 7 bases from V and 0 bases from J, with 11 bases in between.